This T cell receptor (beta chain) was obtained from a study of blood T cells in healthy people across ages. Study as a whole: Using template switching, researchers captured about one barcoded beta molecule for each two T cells.

Germline V gene data show CDR1 as DFQATT and CDR2 as SNEGSKA (reference sequence). J lost 7 bases, V lost 3 bases, and 10 bases had no gene match. CDR3 length: 16 residues. This clonotype was recorded many times. Primed by a sample-barcoded 5' primer and a J-beta primer mix, a second PCR proceeded for 7 to 11 cycles. Using its own MiXCR run on the 5' RACE reads, TCRdb lists one record per CDR3 protein. Here the sample spans about 590,000 distinct CDR3 sequences, 25% to 35% being singletons. The chain combines TRBV20-1 with TRBJ2-1; 12 bases agree with TRBD2. This clonotype was sampled from a woman at least 80 years old in good health. Sequenced material: blood. CDR3 region: CSARALAGGAGNEQFF. CDR3 bases: TGCAGTGCTAGGGCCCTAGCGGGGGGGGCCGGGAATGAGCAGTTCTTC.